This TCR beta chain was identified during a study of T cell responses to AZD1222 COVID-19 vaccine. Whole-study results and caveats: Sampling that yielded the repertoires occurred only after the peak T cell response.

This clone was counted a few times. As yet, its antigen is unknown. Using immunoSEQ multiplex PCR, the repertoire was profiled, and TCRdb retains in-frame clones only, with some absent. The repertoire holds around 130,000 clones, with 80% to 90% as singletons. The ends were cut back, 7 bases at V and 5 bases at J, with 23 bases in the middle. Germline V CDR1 and CDR2: MNHEY, SMNVEV (reference sequence). The CDR3 has 16 residues. The chain links TRBV27 to TRBJ1-2; D is perhaps TRBD1 (6 bases). The sequence was collected from an adult in good health. The sample here was peripheral blood, taken on day 0 of AZD1222 vaccination. The CDR3 loop is CASTGGARGEGYGYTF. CDR3 nucleotide sequence: TGTGCCAGCACGGGGGGAGCCAGGGGAGAAGGTTATGGCTACACCTTC.